Given below is one TCR beta chain in context. Its target is unknown. The data were obtained in a study of T cell repertoires in cytomegalovirus infection. Study as a whole: Evidence of both CMV infection and a matching HLA type came from public TCR beta signatures.

Losses at the gene ends were 4 bases for V and 4 bases for J; bases not matched to a gene: 6. The germline CDR1 and CDR2 sequences are WNHNN and SYGVQD (reference sequence). The CDR3 sequence is 15 residues long. TCRdb reanalysed the reads using MiXCR and keeps one entry per CDR3 protein. Of some 500,000 distinct CDR3 sequences detected, roughly 34% appear once; the ten largest clones hold 15% to 20%. The V gene is TRBV10-1, the J gene TRBJ1-3; 8 bases are a match to TRBD1. This TCR was sampled from a human donor in good health (CMV status not recorded). Some clones in this sample may be carry-over from other donors' samples. The sample was cultured PBMCs, taken from culture after CMV antigen stimulation. CDR3 coding DNA: TGCGCCAGCAGTGCCGGACAGGGCTTGGGAAACACCATATATTTT. This encodes CASSAGQGLGNTIYF.